Listed below are T cell receptor beta chains from one sample, sequenced in a study of T-cell memory formation after mild COVID-19. TCRdb reprocessed the 5' RACE reads with MiXCR, giving one entry per CDR3 protein. The top ten clones hold under 25% of a sample with 250,000 to 350,000 distinct CDR3 sequences, approximately 20% of them seen once. Specimen: PBMCs or a T cell subset sorted from them (not recorded which). These receptor sequences come from a man between 18 and 29 years old who had mild COVID-19 (a few samples of this study predate the infection). Cell type and time point are not known. The CDR3 runs from the conserved cysteine through the conserved F or W. The D gene is left open where the match is weak. Clone size is shown for a subset of rows, as once, few, many or a class of expanded clone.

J: TRBJ2-2
V: TRBV4-1
D: -
size: few
DNA: TGCGCCAGCAGCCAAGATGTGCCCCCGGGACCCAACGCGGGGCTGTTTTTT
CDR3: CASSQDVPPGPNAGLFF

J: TRBJ2-5
V: TRBV7-6
D: -
size: -
DNA: TGTGCCAGCAATCAGAACAGTCAAGAGACCCAGTACTTC
CDR3: CASNQNSQETQYF

J: TRBJ2-5
V: TRBV3-1
D: TRBD1
size: few
DNA: TGTGCCAGCAGCCATGTGATACAGGGGGAGACCCAGTACTTC
CDR3: CASSHVIQGETQYF

J: TRBJ1-1
V: TRBV18
D: -
size: -
DNA: TGTGCCAGCTCACAATCGACGGACACTGAAGCTTTCTTT
CDR3: CASSQSTDTEAFF

J: TRBJ2-2
V: TRBV4-1
D: TRBD2
size: few
DNA: TGCGCCAGCAGCCGTGCCCTAGCGGGGGTAAACGGGGAGCTGTTTTTT
CDR3: CASSRALAGVNGELFF

J: TRBJ1-1
V: TRBV29-1
D: TRBD1
size: -
DNA: TGCAGCGGACGGGACAGGGGAGGCACTGAAGCTTTCTTT
CDR3: CSGRDRGGTEAFF

J: TRBJ2-6
V: TRBV4-2
D: -
size: -
DNA: TGTGCCAGCACCGCACCGGGACAAATCTCTGGGGCCAACGTCCTGACTTTC
CDR3: CASTAPGQISGANVLTF

J: TRBJ2-1
V: TRBV7-6
D: TRBD2
size: many
DNA: TGTGCCAGCAGCTTCGAACTAGCGGGGGACCACAATGAGCAGTTCTTC
CDR3: CASSFELAGDHNEQFF

J: TRBJ2-7
V: TRBV12-5
D: -
size: few
DNA: TGTGCTAGTGCCCCCACAGGGCTCTCCTACGAGCAGTACTTC
CDR3: CASAPTGLSYEQYF

J: TRBJ2-7
V: TRBV7-9
D: TRBD1
size: -
DNA: TGTGCCAGCAGCCCGACGGGACAGGGGCATGAGCAGTACTTC
CDR3: CASSPTGQGHEQYF

J: TRBJ2-7
V: TRBV20-1
D: -
size: -
DNA: TGCAGTGCTTGGAAAGGGGGGGCGTTCGACGAGCAGTACTTC
CDR3: CSAWKGGAFDEQYF

J: TRBJ2-7
V: TRBV7-9
D: -
size: few
DNA: TGTGCCAGCAGCTTTAGGGACTCTTCCTACGAGCAGTACTTC
CDR3: CASSFRDSSYEQYF

J: TRBJ1-1
V: TRBV12-3/TRBV12-4
D: -
size: -
DNA: TGTGCCAGCAGTTTCTCGAGCAACACTGAAGCTTTCTTT
CDR3: CASSFSSNTEAFF

J: TRBJ1-1
V: TRBV12-3/TRBV12-4
D: -
size: few
DNA: TGTGCCAGCACCGGAAGGCGACGTTCCCCTGAAGCTTTCTTT
CDR3: CASTGRRRSPEAFF

J: TRBJ2-2
V: TRBV28
D: -
size: few
DNA: TGTGCCAGCATTCCCGGGACGGCGAACACCGGGGAGCTGTTTTTT
CDR3: CASIPGTANTGELFF

J: TRBJ1-6
V: TRBV7-3
D: -
size: few
DNA: TGTGCCAGCAGTTCGACAGGACTGAATTCACCCCTCCACTTT
CDR3: CASSSTGLNSPLHF

J: TRBJ2-2
V: TRBV6-5
D: -
size: -
DNA: TGTGCCAGCAGGAGACAGGGAGGCACCGGGGAGCTGTTTTTT
CDR3: CASRRQGGTGELFF

J: TRBJ1-2
V: TRBV5-6
D: -
size: -
DNA: TGTGCCAGCAGCGCTCGCCGTCTCTATGGCTACACCTTC
CDR3: CASSARRLYGYTF

J: TRBJ1-5
V: TRBV5-1
D: -
size: -
DNA: TGCGCCAGCAGGGCCGGGACATTTAGCAATCAGCCCCAGCATTTT
CDR3: CASRAGTFSNQPQHF

J: TRBJ1-2
V: TRBV5-1
D: TRBD1
size: -
DNA: TGCGCCAGCAGCTTGTACGACAGGGGGTTCTATGGCTACACCTTC
CDR3: CASSLYDRGFYGYTF

J: TRBJ1-6
V: TRBV27
D: -
size: many
DNA: TGTGCCAGCAAGGGACCGATTAATTCACCCCTCCACTTT
CDR3: CASKGPINSPLHF

J: TRBJ2-1
V: TRBV7-9
D: TRBD1
size: few
DNA: TGTGCCAGCAGCGGGGGACAGGCAATTATTAATGAGCAGTTCTTC
CDR3: CASSGGQAIINEQFF

J: TRBJ2-3
V: TRBV20-1
D: -
size: -
DNA: TGCAGTGCTAGAGATAGAAGGACTACGACAGATACGCAGTATTTT
CDR3: CSARDRRTTTDTQYF

J: TRBJ2-1
V: TRBV4-1
D: TRBD2
size: once
DNA: TGCGCCAGCAGCCCGGGGACTAGCGGGGGGAGCAATGAGCAGTTCTTC
CDR3: CASSPGTSGGSNEQFF

J: TRBJ2-1
V: TRBV12-3/TRBV12-4
D: -
size: -
DNA: TGTGCCAGCACCAGACCGAGGGTGTCGGCCTACAATGAGCAGTTCTTC
CDR3: CASTRPRVSAYNEQFF

J: TRBJ1-5
V: TRBV15
D: -
size: -
DNA: TGTGCCACCAGCAGAGATAGTGACAGGCGGGGTCAGCCCCAGCATTTT
CDR3: CATSRDSDRRGQPQHF

J: TRBJ1-5
V: TRBV12-3/TRBV12-4
D: -
size: few
DNA: TGTGCCAGCAGTCTTACTGCAGGGGGCAATCAGCCCCAGCATTTT
CDR3: CASSLTAGGNQPQHF

J: TRBJ2-7
V: TRBV6-2/TRBV6-3
D: TRBD2
size: -
DNA: TGTGCCAGCAGCCCGAGCGGGGGGAGATACGAGCAGTACTTC
CDR3: CASSPSGGRYEQYF

J: TRBJ1-4
V: TRBV30
D: TRBD1
size: once
DNA: TGTGCCTGGAGTAGAACAGGGGAAGAAAAACTGTTTTTT
CDR3: CAWSRTGEEKLFF

J: TRBJ1-2
V: TRBV5-6
D: TRBD1
size: -
DNA: TGTGCCAGCAGTCAGACAGGGGGCAGTTCCTATGGCTACACCTTC
CDR3: CASSQTGGSSYGYTF

J: TRBJ1-1
V: TRBV2
D: -
size: -
DNA: TGTGCCAGCAGTGAAGCCAGGCGGGTTAGTGTTTTCTTT
CDR3: CASSEARRVSVFF

J: TRBJ2-1
V: TRBV12-3/TRBV12-4
D: TRBD1
size: many
DNA: TGTGCCAGCAACGGGCCTCGAGGGACAGGGGGTACGGGTGAGCAGTTCTTC
CDR3: CASNGPRGTGGTGEQFF

J: TRBJ2-7
V: TRBV7-9
D: -
size: -
DNA: TGTGCCAGCAGCCCGCTTTGGGAGCAGTACTTC
CDR3: CASSPLWEQYF

J: TRBJ1-2
V: TRBV28
D: -
size: -
DNA: TGTGCCAGCAGTTTATCAATTGAAGGCGGTGGCTACACCTTC
CDR3: CASSLSIEGGGYTF

J: TRBJ2-2
V: TRBV21-1
D: -
size: few
DNA: TGTGCCAGCAGGTCAGGGGGCGCGGGCACCGGGGAGCTGTTTTTT
CDR3: CASRSGGAGTGELFF

J: TRBJ1-2
V: TRBV7-2
D: -
size: -
DNA: TGTGCCAGCAGCACCGGACTGCCTAACTATGGCTACACCTTC
CDR3: CASSTGLPNYGYTF

J: TRBJ2-3
V: TRBV7-7
D: TRBD1
size: few
DNA: TGTGCTAGCAGCTTAATGGGACAGGGTCTGCAGTATTTT
CDR3: CASSLMGQGLQYF

J: TRBJ1-5
V: TRBV4-1
D: -
size: -
DNA: TGCGCCAGCAGCCAAGTGTATAGGACTCCGGAGGCGGGCAATCAGCCCCAGCATTTT
CDR3: CASSQVYRTPEAGNQPQHF

J: TRBJ1-2
V: TRBV6-1
D: -
size: few
DNA: TGTGCCAGCAGTGAAAAGTCTCTCGGACGCGGCTACACCTTC
CDR3: CASSEKSLGRGYTF

J: TRBJ2-2
V: TRBV6-2/TRBV6-3
D: TRBD2
size: few
DNA: TGTGCCAGCACCGTGGGACTAGGGGACACCGGGGAGCTGTTTTTT
CDR3: CASTVGLGDTGELFF

J: TRBJ1-1
V: TRBV7-2
D: -
size: -
DNA: TGTGCCAGCAGCTTGGGGGGTACCGGGACTGAAGCTTTCTTT
CDR3: CASSLGGTGTEAFF

J: TRBJ1-3
V: TRBV4-2
D: -
size: -
DNA: TGTGCCAGCAGCCAAGAAATCTCTGGAAACACCATATATTTT
CDR3: CASSQEISGNTIYF

J: TRBJ1-2
V: TRBV29-1
D: TRBD1
size: once
DNA: TGCAGCGGCGGGACAGTCGAAGGCTACACCTTC
CDR3: CSGGTVEGYTF

J: TRBJ1-2
V: TRBV21-1
D: -
size: -
DNA: TGTGCCAGCAAGGGCCGGCAGCTTAACTATGGCTACACCTTC
CDR3: CASKGRQLNYGYTF

J: TRBJ2-3
V: TRBV23-1
D: -
size: few
DNA: TGCGCCAGCAGTCCCTATAGCGGCACAGATACGCAGTATTTT
CDR3: CASSPYSGTDTQYF

J: TRBJ2-4
V: TRBV5-1
D: TRBD2
size: few
DNA: TGCGCCAGCAGCCAGGGAGGGCCGCTAGCCAAAAACATTCAGTACTTC
CDR3: CASSQGGPLAKNIQYF